This T cell receptor (beta chain) was found in a study of blood T cell repertoires in COVID-19. Profiling relied on immunoSEQ multiplex PCR, and the TCRdb table lists in-frame clones only, not all of them. The data show about 380,000 clones, roughly 80% seen once. V was cut by 0 bases and J by 8 bases, with 8 bases left in between. Germline CDR1 reads LGHDT; CDR2 reads YNNKEL (reference sequence). CDR3 length: 13 amino acids. Sequencing was done on a sample of peripheral blood. V is TRBV3-1 (or the pseudogene TRBV3-2) and J is TRBJ2-1; tentative D call: TRBD1 (5 bases). The sequence derives from a human donor with acute or convalescent COVID-19. The donor label of this sample is uncertain. CDR3: CASSQEQVDEQFF. The CDR3 nucleotides read TGTGCCAGCAGCCAAGAACAGGTCGATGAGCAGTTCTTC.